The rows below give T cell receptor beta chains drawn from one sample of a study of PD-L1 blockade in urothelial cancer. Profiling relied on immunoSEQ multiplex PCR, and the TCRdb table lists in-frame clones only, not all of them. The profile shows fewer than 75,000 clones, around 84% of them singletons. Sequenced here: PBMCs, sampled around atezolizumab (anti-PD-L1) treatment. The origin of the receptors is a man in his 70s with urothelial cancer. Both conserved end residues are part of each CDR3. A D gene is named only where the DNA matches it firmly. The size field is filled for only some rows; it gives once, few, many or a size class.

D: TRBD1
size: -
J: TRBJ1-4
V: TRBV25-1
CDR3: CASRDRGGEKLFF
DNA: TGTGCCAGCAGGGACAGGGGGGGTGAAAAACTGTTTTTT

D: TRBD2
size: -
J: TRBJ2-1
V: TRBV28
CDR3: CASSLRLAASYNEQFF
DNA: TGTGCCAGCAGTTTAAGACTAGCGGCCTCCTACAATGAGCAGTTCTTC

D: -
size: -
J: TRBJ2-3
V: TRBV18
CDR3: CASSPPIRVDTQYF
DNA: TGTGCCAGCTCACCACCTATCAGGGTAGATACGCAGTATTTT

D: -
size: once
J: TRBJ2-5
V: TRBV30
CDR3: CAWKPNRVQETQYF
DNA: TGTGCCTGGAAACCAAACAGGGTCCAAGAGACCCAGTACTTC

D: -
size: -
J: TRBJ1-2
V: TRBV6-1
CDR3: CASSESWQYYGYTF
DNA: TGTGCCAGCAGTGAAAGTTGGCAGTACTATGGCTACACCTTC

D: -
size: -
J: TRBJ2-2
V: TRBV9
CDR3: CASSEQGHGELFF
DNA: TGTGCCAGCAGTGAACAGGGTCACGGGGAGCTGTTTTTT

D: -
size: once
J: TRBJ1-4
V: TRBV19
CDR3: CASFRAGHDEKLFF
DNA: TGTGCCAGTTTTCGGGCGGGCCACGATGAAAAACTGTTTTTT

D: -
size: -
J: TRBJ2-7
V: TRBV29-1
CDR3: CSVGTRNSYEQYF
DNA: TGCAGCGTTGGGACAAGGAACTCCTACGAGCAGTACTTC

D: TRBD1
size: -
J: TRBJ1-5
V: TRBV28
CDR3: CASSSTGQISNQPQHF
DNA: TGTGCCAGCAGTTCAACGGGACAGATTAGCAATCAGCCCCAGCATTTT

D: TRBD2
size: -
J: TRBJ2-1
V: TRBV5-1
CDR3: CASSPGLAGVYYNEQFF
DNA: TGCGCCAGCAGCCCGGGACTAGCGGGAGTATACTACAATGAGCAGTTCTTC

D: -
size: -
J: TRBJ2-7
V: TRBV6-5
CDR3: CASTRGYEQYF
DNA: TGTGCCAGCACTCGGGGGTACGAGCAGTACTTC

D: TRBD1
size: -
J: TRBJ2-5
V: TRBV5-1
CDR3: CASRTGEETQYF
DNA: TGCGCCAGCAGAACAGGGGAAGAGACCCAGTACTTC

D: -
size: -
J: TRBJ2-4
V: TRBV11-1
CDR3: CASSLLYREGAKNIQYF
DNA: TGTGCCAGCAGCCTCCTTTACAGGGAGGGAGCCAAAAACATTCAGTACTTC

D: TRBD1
size: once
J: TRBJ2-7
V: TRBV28
CDR3: CASRSRQGPYEQYF
DNA: TGTGCCAGCAGATCAAGACAGGGACCCTACGAGCAGTACTTC

D: -
size: -
J: TRBJ2-7
V: TRBV21-1
CDR3: CASSTVDFRTYEQYF
DNA: TGTGCCAGCAGCACTGTGGACTTTAGAACCTACGAGCAGTACTTC

D: -
size: once
J: TRBJ2-1
V: TRBV4-2
CDR3: CASSQDAAQGNNEQFF
DNA: TGTGCCAGCAGCCAAGATGCGGCGCAGGGTAACAATGAGCAGTTCTTC

D: -
size: -
J: TRBJ2-7
V: TRBV5-1
CDR3: CASSLSRDTYEQYF
DNA: TGCGCCAGCAGCTTAAGCCGGGACACCTACGAGCAGTACTTC

D: -
size: -
J: TRBJ2-7
V: TRBV18
CDR3: CASSQADYEQYF
DNA: TGTGCCAGCTCGCAGGCCGACTACGAGCAGTACTTC

D: TRBD2
size: -
J: TRBJ2-7
V: TRBV28
CDR3: CASSLGLAGAEQYF
DNA: TGTGCCAGCAGCCTCGGACTAGCGGGAGCCGAGCAGTACTTC